Here is one T cell receptor (beta chain) with its context. The data were taken from a study of OX40 agonist ivuxolimab in advanced cancers. Method: immunoSEQ multiplex PCR; TCRdb's copy keeps in-frame clones and lacks some. The table shows about 71,000 clones, with just under 95% occurring only once. Specimen: CD4+ or CD8+ T cells sorted from blood, collected in a trial of the OX40 agonist ivuxolimab. The receptor was derived from an adult with an advanced solid tumor such as melanoma, head and neck, liver or kidney cancer.

The CDR3 nucleotides read TGTGCCAGCAGCCAAACTCCGGGTGAGCAGTACTTC. Its translation: CASSQTPGEQYF. The V and J genes are TRBV14 and TRBJ2-7; D is undetermined. The CDR3 contains 12 residues. Germline V gene data show CDR1 as SGHDN and CDR2 as FVKESK. Trimming shortened V by 2 bases and J by 7 bases, and 9 bases separated the two germline ends.